Included here is one T cell receptor (beta chain) sequence, with context. The antigen remains unidentified. This entry belongs to a study of somatic mutations in cytotoxic T cells in rheumatoid arthritis. Study results and caveats: Rising age went with increasing CD8+ clonality in rheumatoid arthritis patients; healthy controls showed no such increase. The study found no significant difference in CD8+ T-cell clonality between rheumatoid arthritis patients and age-matched healthy controls.

The CDR3 runs to 16 residues. CDR1 is LGHNA, CDR2 YNFKEQ, per germline. V lost 3 bases and J 3 bases, leaving 15 bases between the germline ends. Profiling relied on immunoSEQ multiplex PCR, and the TCRdb table lists in-frame clones only, not all of them. The sample lists more than 9,500 clones, roughly 87% occurring once. The sequenced sample consisted of CD8+ T cells sorted from blood. The TCR was taken from a woman in her fifties or sixties in good health. The chain combines TRBV4-2 with TRBJ1-5, with D perhaps TRBD1 (6 bases). CDR3 protein: CASSQGTGLLNQPQHF. The CDR3 DNA follows: TGTGCCAGCAGCCAGGGAACAGGGCTCCTCAATCAGCCCCAGCATTTT.